Listed below are T cell receptor beta chains from one sample, sequenced in a study of blood T cell repertoires in COVID-19. Produced via immunoSEQ multiplex PCR; TCRdb's table is partial and in-frame only. The table lists roughly 130,000 clones, about nine tenths of them singletons. Sequenced input: peripheral blood. The receptors were sampled from a man between 60 and 75 years old with COVID-19, enrolled during active disease. CDR3s include the opening cysteine and the closing phenylalanine or tryptophan.

J gene: TRBJ2-3; V gene: TRBV7-2; CDR3 protein: CASSLRASGSTSTDTQYF
J gene: TRBJ1-2; V gene: TRBV6-6; CDR3 protein: CASSFRQGSLGGYTF
J gene: TRBJ1-5; V gene: TRBV6-5; CDR3 protein: CASSLDRANQPQHF
J gene: TRBJ1-2; V gene: TRBV10-3; CDR3 protein: CAIREGTGDYGYTF
J gene: TRBJ2-1; V gene: TRBV27; CDR3 protein: CASSSVSPINNEQFF
J gene: TRBJ2-1; V gene: TRBV29-1; CDR3 protein: CSVQGTGSLSYNEQFF
J gene: TRBJ2-7; V gene: TRBV4-3; CDR3 protein: CASSLVVGEASYEQYF
J gene: TRBJ2-3; V gene: TRBV6-2/TRBV6-3; CDR3 protein: CASSYGGSGPDTQYF
J gene: TRBJ1-6; V gene: TRBV11-2; CDR3 protein: CASSLGPGDSPLHF
J gene: TRBJ1-1; V gene: TRBV14; CDR3 protein: CASSQDLGGEAFF
J gene: TRBJ1-4; V gene: TRBV4-2; CDR3 protein: CASSPSGTATNEKLFF
J gene: TRBJ2-7; V gene: TRBV25-1; CDR3 protein: CATVEAGAYYEQYF
J gene: TRBJ2-7; V gene: TRBV5-1; CDR3 protein: CASSLTGAQDEQYF
J gene: TRBJ2-3; V gene: TRBV5-1; CDR3 protein: CASSLAGVTDTQYF
J gene: TRBJ2-7; V gene: TRBV6-2/TRBV6-3; CDR3 protein: CASSVDRASFYEQYF
J gene: TRBJ2-1; V gene: TRBV5-1; CDR3 protein: CASSPDFHNEQFF
J gene: TRBJ2-3; V gene: TRBV6-1; CDR3 protein: CASSEYLTDTQYF
J gene: TRBJ2-1; V gene: TRBV3-1/TRBV3-2; CDR3 protein: CASSQDRVASEQFF
J gene: TRBJ2-3; V gene: TRBV11-2; CDR3 protein: CASSRQGVSTDTQYF
J gene: TRBJ2-7; V gene: TRBV7-2; CDR3 protein: CASSLAGGEQYF
J gene: TRBJ2-7; V gene: TRBV5-1; CDR3 protein: CASAMMGGPYEQYF
J gene: TRBJ2-2; V gene: TRBV10-1; CDR3 protein: CASSDPASGDTGELFF
J gene: TRBJ2-7; V gene: TRBV10-1; CDR3 protein: CASSTGSQGEQYF
J gene: TRBJ1-1; V gene: TRBV7-9; CDR3 protein: CASTLAGVAFF
J gene: TRBJ1-1; V gene: TRBV5-1; CDR3 protein: CASSADIAPLRTEAFF
J gene: TRBJ2-7; V gene: TRBV5-8; CDR3 protein: CASSFPGSTYEQYF
J gene: TRBJ2-4; V gene: TRBV12-5; CDR3 protein: CASGWGSGRADENIQYF
J gene: TRBJ1-4; V gene: TRBV28; CDR3 protein: CASSLEANEKLFF
J gene: TRBJ1-1; V gene: TRBV28; CDR3 protein: CASSLWGTGGNTEAFF
J gene: TRBJ2-1; V gene: TRBV19; CDR3 protein: CASSNSGETLNEQFF
J gene: TRBJ1-1; V gene: TRBV6-1; CDR3 protein: CASSEAPGAEAFF
J gene: TRBJ2-7; V gene: TRBV6-5; CDR3 protein: CASNGRGRVEQYF
J gene: TRBJ2-7; V gene: TRBV12-3/TRBV12-4; CDR3 protein: CASTRGGTFGQYF
J gene: TRBJ2-3; V gene: TRBV7-2; CDR3 protein: CASSLGGESTDTQYF
J gene: TRBJ2-3; V gene: TRBV24-1; CDR3 protein: CATSVPSGVGGDTQYF
J gene: TRBJ1-3; V gene: TRBV15; CDR3 protein: CATSRDLNHRARSGNTIYF
J gene: TRBJ1-1; V gene: TRBV4-1; CDR3 protein: CASSQDRTGDEAFF
J gene: TRBJ1-5; V gene: TRBV6-1; CDR3 protein: CASSDAGTGNQPQHF
J gene: TRBJ1-4; V gene: TRBV28; CDR3 protein: CASSDRGTATNEKLFF
J gene: TRBJ1-1; V gene: TRBV6-5; CDR3 protein: CASCSEPSMNTEAFF
J gene: TRBJ1-1; V gene: TRBV18; CDR3 protein: CASSAYNTEAFF
J gene: TRBJ1-5; V gene: TRBV27; CDR3 protein: CASSPGSWQPQHF
J gene: TRBJ2-2; V gene: TRBV14; CDR3 protein: CASSPRALAGLTGELFF
J gene: TRBJ2-2; V gene: TRBV5-1; CDR3 protein: CASSPSQNTGELFF
J gene: TRBJ2-5; V gene: TRBV10-3; CDR3 protein: CAIRPGDRQETQYF
J gene: TRBJ1-1; V gene: TRBV4-2; CDR3 protein: CASSQADRGAEAFF
J gene: TRBJ2-1; V gene: TRBV11-1; CDR3 protein: CASSPVATHPGNEQFF
J gene: TRBJ2-7; V gene: TRBV29-1; CDR3 protein: CSVDGGPSGEQYF
J gene: TRBJ2-1; V gene: TRBV11-2; CDR3 protein: CASSPLQGVAYNEQFF
J gene: TRBJ1-4; V gene: TRBV5-6; CDR3 protein: CASSLRGSATNEKLFF
J gene: TRBJ2-1; V gene: TRBV2; CDR3 protein: CASIRGSDEQFF
J gene: TRBJ2-5; V gene: TRBV5-1; CDR3 protein: CASIRGSSGNQETQYF
J gene: TRBJ2-7; V gene: TRBV27; CDR3 protein: CASSPEGQRFGQYF
J gene: TRBJ1-4; V gene: TRBV2; CDR3 protein: CASTSDRETNEKLFF
J gene: TRBJ1-1; V gene: TRBV5-1; CDR3 protein: CASSLGDSYNTEAFF
J gene: TRBJ1-2; V gene: TRBV3-1/TRBV3-2; CDR3 protein: CASSQDTLEDYGYTF
J gene: TRBJ1-1; V gene: TRBV30; CDR3 protein: CAWSDPGQGGSEAFF